The 31 T cell receptor beta chains listed next were all sequenced from one sample in a study of blood T cell repertoires in COVID-19. Sequenced by immunoSEQ multiplex PCR; TCRdb stores in-frame clones only, minus some. Altogether 250,000 to 300,000 clones are present, approximately 90% being singletons, with the ten largest covering 12%. The sequenced material came from peripheral blood. These receptors were collected from a woman aged 55-70 years with acute or convalescent COVID-19.

The chain is built from TRBV10-3 and TRBJ2-2; the D gene is possibly TRBD1 (5 bases). V shed 11 bases and J shed 6 bases, with 10 bases lying between them. The CDR3 contains 11 residues. Looked up from germline, CDR1 is ENHRY and CDR2 is SYGVKD. The CDR3 DNA reads TGTGCCTCCGCAGGGTCCGGGGAGCTGTTTTTT. It yields the protein CASAGSGELFF.

The CDR3 coding sequence is TGTGCCAGCAGGGACCAGGGGGGCGGCGAGCAGTACTTC. It encodes CASRDQGGGEQYF. The chain has TRBV5-4 and TRBJ2-7; D possibly corresponds to TRBD1 (7 bases). V dropped 5 bases and J dropped 6 bases, with 15 bases sitting between them. CDR3 size: 13 residues. The germline CDR1 and CDR2 sequences are SGHNT and YYREEE (reference sequence).

The chain carries TRBV7-2 and TRBJ2-7, with TRBD1 matching over 8 bases. V was pared by 1 base and J by 12 bases, with 2 bases of the junction left unmatched. The CDR3 totals 11 residues. CDR1 SGHTA and CDR2 FQGNSA come from the germline V gene. CDR3: CASSLGTGRYF. For the CDR3, the DNA is TGTGCCAGCAGCTTAGGGACAGGGCGGTACTTC.

The chain carries TRBV3-1 (or the pseudogene TRBV3-2) and TRBJ2-5, with 9 bases aligning to TRBD2. V lost 7 bases, J lost 5 bases, and 8 bases stayed unmatched. The germline V gene encodes CDR1 LGHDT and CDR2 YNNKEL (reference sequence). The CDR3 has 14 amino acids. CDR3 sequence (DNA): TGTGCCAGCAACCCTAGCGGGACTGGGGAGACCCAGTACTTC. Its translation is CASNPSGTGETQYF.

This chain uses TRBV28 with TRBJ1-6; TRBD1 matches at 9 bases. J lost 7 bases, V lost 6 bases, and 16 bases had no gene match. The CDR3 consists of 18 residues. The germline gives CDR1 MDHEN, CDR2 SYDVKM. The DNA for the CDR3 is TGTGCCAGCAGGCCGGGACTGACAGGGGGTGGGGGCAATTCACCCCTCCACTTT. Its translation is CASRPGLTGGGGNSPLHF.

The CDR3 nucleotides read TGTGCCAGCCCCGCCACGACAGGGGACGGTGGCTACACCTTC. Translation gives CASPATTGDGGYTF. The V gene is TRBV6-5, the J gene TRBJ1-2; TRBD1 matches 8 bases. Trimming removed 8 bases from V and 7 bases from J; junction bases left unmatched: 12. The CDR3 extends over 14 amino acids. Germline CDR1 MNHEY, CDR2 SVGAGI.

The V and J genes are TRBV10-3 and TRBJ2-5; 12 bases fit TRBD1. There are 16 residues in the CDR3. Losses at the gene ends were 6 bases for V and 4 bases for J; bases not matched to a gene: 9. Germline V gene lookup returns CDR1 ENHRY and CDR2 SYGVKD. Here the CDR3 reads CAISDPGTGGSETQYF. Written as DNA, the CDR3 is TGTGCCATCAGCGATCCGGGGACAGGGGGCTCAGAGACCCAGTACTTC.

In this sample, this clone turned up once. The V gene is TRBV7-2, the J gene TRBJ2-7, with D uncertain. CDR1 SGHTA and CDR2 FQGNSA come from the germline V gene. The ends were cut back, 3 bases at V and 0 bases at J, with 6 bases in the middle. CDR3 length equals 13 residues. CDR3 bases: TGTGCCAGCAGCTTTGGCAGCTCCTACGAGCAGTACTTC. This gives the protein CASSFGSSYEQYF.

The chain couples TRBV9 to TRBJ2-3; 8 bases are a match to TRBD2. Germline V gene sequence: CDR1 SGDLS, CDR2 YYNGEE. This CDR3 comprises 16 residues. J was trimmed by 1 base and V by 0 bases; bases with no gene match: 4. CDR3 amino acids: CASSVGLTSGTDTQYF. The DNA of the CDR3 is TGTGCCAGCAGCGTAGGGCTGACTAGCGGCACAGATACGCAGTATTTT. Complete variable domain (other parts from reference TRBV9 and TRBJ2-3): DSGVTQTPKHLITATGQRVTLRCSPRSGDLSVYWYQQSLDQGLQFLIQYYNGEERAKGNILERFSAQQFPDLHSELNLSSLELGDSALYFCASSVGLTSGTDTQYFGPGTRLTVL.

J is TRBJ2-7 and V is TRBV29-1, with TRBD1 matching 9 bases. The CDR3 runs 12 residues. The germline V gene encodes CDR1 SQVTM and CDR2 ANQGSEA. J was trimmed by 5 bases and V by 7 bases; bases with no gene match: 6. CDR3 region: CSARDRVNEQYF. DNA for the CDR3: TGCAGCGCCCGGGACAGGGTGAACGAGCAGTACTTC.

The chain carries TRBV9 and TRBJ1-2; possibly TRBD1 for D (6 bases). CDR1 SGDLS and CDR2 YYNGEE come from the germline V gene. V shed 4 bases and J shed 11 bases, with 21 bases lying between them. The CDR3 runs 14 residues. Written as DNA, the CDR3 is TGTGCCAGCAGCCCCTCAGGGGTAGAGAAGTGGTACACCTTC. Its translation is CASSPSGVEKWYTF.

The gene calls are TRBV12-3 or TRBV12-4 and TRBJ1-3; D possibly corresponds to TRBD1 (5 bases). This CDR3 has 13 amino acids. V dropped 6 bases and J dropped 7 bases, with 13 bases sitting between them. Here the CDR3 DNA reads TGTGCCAGCAGCCCAAGCGGGGCGAACACCATATATTTT. Translating gives CASSPSGANTIYF.

The rearrangement joins TRBV7-9 to TRBJ2-7; TRBD1 matches 7 bases. This CDR3 has 16 amino acids. After removal of 4 bases from V and 3 bases from J, the junction contained 12 bases not matched to a gene. The germline V gene has CDR1 SEHNR and CDR2 FQNEAQ (reference sequence). The DNA for the CDR3 is TGTGCCAGCAGCTCGTACGCCGGGACAGCCGGCTACGAGCAGTACTTC. This sequence encodes CASSSYAGTAGYEQYF.

The chain is built from TRBV6-5 and TRBJ1-5, with D uncertain. The CDR3 runs 15 residues. The germline V gene encodes CDR1 MNHEY and CDR2 SVGAGI. Between the trimmed V and J ends, which lost 5 bases and 0 bases, there was a span of 11 bases. The CDR3: CASSQIGNSNQPQHF. The DNA of the CDR3 is TGTGCCAGCAGTCAAATCGGGAATAGCAATCAGCCCCAGCATTTT.

This chain joins TRBV7-2 and TRBJ2-3; 7 bases agree with TRBD1. Germline V gene sequence: CDR1 SGHTA, CDR2 FQGNSA. CDR3 size: 15 residues. The trim removed 5 bases at V and 2 bases at J, leaving 7 bases unmatched. For the CDR3, the DNA is TGTGCCAGCAGCCCCCCGACAGGGTTCACAGATACGCAGTATTTT. Encoded protein: CASSPPTGFTDTQYF.

J is TRBJ1-5 and V is TRBV7-9; 8 nucleotides align to TRBD1. This CDR3 has 16 residues. Trimming cost V 5 bases and J 2 bases; bases outside gene matches: 8. CDR1 SEHNR and CDR2 FQNEAQ come from the germline V gene (reference sequence). CDR3 DNA: TGTGCCAGCAGCCGCGGAACAGGGGGAGGCAATCAGCCCCAGCATTTT. Translation: CASSRGTGGGNQPQHF.

This chain joins TRBV19 and TRBJ1-3; D might be TRBD1 (5 bases). The length of the CDR3 is 13 residues. The V gene's germline CDR1 is LNHDA and CDR2 SQIVND (reference sequence). V was pared by 9 bases and J by 0 bases, with 9 bases between. This CDR3 is CASQGSSGNTIYF. The DNA for the CDR3 is TGTGCCAGCCAGGGAAGCTCTGGAAACACCATATATTTT.

V gene TRBV24-1 combines with J gene TRBJ1-2; D unresolved. The germline CDR1 and CDR2 sequences are KGHDR and SFDVKD. This CDR3 contains 12 residues. V was cut by 5 bases and J by 7 bases, with 10 bases left in between. The CDR3 DNA sequence: TGTGCCACCAGTGCGGCGGGGTCTGGCTACACCTTC. It codes for CATSAAGSGYTF.

The CDR3 spells CASSAGGGEQFF. In DNA, the CDR3 is TGTGCCAGCAGCGCAGGGGGCGGTGAGCAGTTCTTC. V gene TRBV9 combines with J gene TRBJ2-1; TRBD1 matches 8 bases. The CDR3 spans 12 residues. Looked up from germline, CDR1 is SGDLS and CDR2 is YYNGEE. V lost 3 bases and J lost 9; bases outside the gene matches: 2. Supplemented by reference TRBV9 and TRBJ2-1, the full variable domain reads DSGVTQTPKHLITATGQRVTLRCSPRSGDLSVYWYQQSLDQGLQFLIQYYNGEERAKGNILERFSAQQFPDLHSELNLSSLELGDSALYFCASSAGGGEQFFGPGTRLTVL.

The chain employs TRBV7-2 and TRBJ2-3, with 7 bases identical to TRBD2. Germline CDR1 reads SGHTA; CDR2 reads FQGNSA. Trimming took 7 bases from V and 2 from J; bases not matched to a gene: 12. CDR3 length: 16 amino acids. The CDR3 region has the DNA TGTGCCAGCACCTCCCAGCGGGGAACCTTCACAGATACGCAGTATTTT. Protein: CASTSQRGTFTDTQYF.

The chain joins TRBV27 to TRBJ2-1; 7 positions match TRBD1. The CDR3 is made up of 15 amino acids. Trimming cost V 6 bases and J 5 bases; bases outside gene matches: 10. Per germline, CDR1 MNHEY and CDR2 SMNVEV (reference sequence). The CDR3 DNA sequence: TGTGCCAGCAGCTTCTCCTGGGACAGAGACAATGAGCAGTTCTTC. Amino acid sequence: CASSFSWDRDNEQFF.

The chain is built from TRBV7-8 and TRBJ1-5, with D possibly being TRBD1 (5 bases). Per the germline V gene, CDR1 is SGHVS and CDR2 is FQNEAQ. There are 14 residues in the CDR3. Trimming left V 9 bases short and J 4 bases short, with 16 bases between. The CDR3 reads CASNPAGPNQPQHF. CDR3 in DNA: TGTGCCAGTAACCCCGCAGGGCCGAATCAGCCCCAGCATTTT. Combining the CDR3 with reference TRBV7-8 and TRBJ1-5 gives the whole variable domain GAGVSQSPRYKVAKRGQDVALRCDPISGHVSLFWYQQALGQGPEFLTYFQNEAQLDKSGLPSDRFFAERPEGSVSTLKIQRTQQEDSAVYLCASNPAGPNQPQHFGDGTRLSIL.

The V call is TRBV5-1, the J call TRBJ2-3; 8 positions agree with TRBD2. Germline loops: CDR1 SGHRS, CDR2 YFSETQ. This CDR3 comprises 15 residues. Unmatched junction bases numbered 4, after V lost 2 bases and J lost 2 bases. The CDR3 DNA follows: TGCGCCAGCAGCTTCTTAGCGGGGAACACAGATACGCAGTATTTT. Its protein product is CASSFLAGNTDTQYF.

V is TRBV7-2 and J is TRBJ1-5; TRBD1 matches 9 bases. The CDR3 length is 15 residues. J gave up 6 bases and V 4 bases, and 7 bases lay outside the gene matches. Germline V gives CDR1 SGHTA, CDR2 FQGNSA. The CDR3 region is CASSSYGTGSQPQHF. The CDR3 coding sequence is TGTGCCAGCAGCTCGTACGGGACAGGGAGTCAGCCCCAGCATTTT.

This clone was seen a single time. This sequence joins TRBV30 and TRBJ1-6; TRBD1 aligns across 7 bases. V lost 3 bases and J lost 6; bases outside the gene matches: 5. Germline V gene sequence: CDR1 GTSNPN, CDR2 SVGIG (reference sequence). The CDR3 spans 14 residues. CDR3 in amino acids: CAWSRDSGNSPLHF. CDR3 DNA sequence: TGTGCCTGGAGCAGGGACAGCGGTAATTCACCCCTCCACTTT.

The chain recombines TRBV27 with TRBJ2-1; the match to TRBD1 covers 9 bases. Unmatched junction bases numbered 6, after V lost 5 bases and J lost 7 bases. The CDR3 totals 14 residues. Germline CDR1 is MNHEY and CDR2 is SMNVEV (reference sequence). CDR3 protein: CASSLGQGRNEQFF. In DNA form, the CDR3 reads TGTGCCAGCAGTCTTGGACAGGGGCGGAATGAGCAGTTCTTC.

CDR3 sequence reads: CASSLLNQPQHF. The CDR3 DNA follows: TGTGCCAGCAGCCTTCTCAATCAGCCCCAGCATTTT. The V call is TRBV27, the J call TRBJ1-5; the D is unclear. This CDR3 has 12 amino acids. V gave up 6 bases and J gave up 3 bases, with 6 bases separating them. Germline CDR1 is MNHEY and CDR2 is SMNVEV (reference sequence).

The chain carries TRBV6-4 and TRBJ2-3, with D hard to call. Trimming shortened V by 2 bases and J by 1 base, and 10 bases separated the two germline ends. Germline-derived CDR1 and CDR2 are MRHNA and SNTAGT. This CDR3 comprises 15 residues. In nucleotides, the CDR3 is TGTGCCAGCAGTGACCGCTGGAGCGGCACAGATACGCAGTATTTT. Translated, it gives CASSDRWSGTDTQYF.

This clone was observed a few times. The chain carries TRBV18 and TRBJ1-5; TRBD1 is a possible D gene (6 bases). Germline-derived CDR1 and CDR2 are KGHSH and LQKENI. This CDR3 is built from 15 residues. V lost 3 bases and J lost 6, with 15 bases in between. DNA for the CDR3: TGTGCCAGCTCACCGCCGACAGGCACGGGTCAGCCCCAGCATTTT. This codes for CASSPPTGTGQPQHF.

The chain uses TRBV4-1 and TRBJ2-5; D gene unclear. The CDR3 covers 15 residues. With 1 base removed from V and 4 bases from J, the gap between germline ends came to 13 bases. Germline loops: CDR1 MGHRA, CDR2 YSYEKL. CDR3 sequence (DNA): TGCGCCAGCAGCCAAGGCGGCGCGACGGGAGAGACCCAGTACTTC. Its translation is CASSQGGATGETQYF.

V usage is TRBV29-1 and J usage is TRBJ1-1, with 9 bases identical to TRBD1. Germline CDR1 reads SQVTM; CDR2 reads ANQGSEA. The junction had 10 bases not matched to a gene; V was cut back by 6 bases and J by 2 bases. The length of the CDR3 is 15 residues. The CDR3 DNA reads as TGCAGCGTACTATCACAGGGGGCCATTAACACTGAAGCTTTCTTT. Its protein is CSVLSQGAINTEAFF.